The 25 T cell receptor beta chains listed next were all sequenced from one sample in a study of cytomegalovirus exposure and HLA in healthy donors. The study ran its PCR with 60 Vbeta and 13 Jbeta primers. Assay used: immunoSEQ multiplex PCR; TCRdb lists only in-frame clones, some missing. Of roughly 150,000 clones in the sample, 76% were seen once. Sequenced sample: PBMCs. Receptor source: a woman in her forties in good health and CMV-seronegative.

This clone showed up just once. The chain employs TRBV29-1 and TRBJ1-5, with TRBD1 matching 7 bases. This CDR3 is built from 14 residues. CDR1 is SQVTM and CDR2 is ANQGSEA in the germline V gene. V lost 7 bases to trimming and J lost 6 bases; unmatched junction nucleotides: 12. The CDR3 DNA reads as TGCAGCGCTGCGACAGGGAATGGTGGTCAGCCCCAGCATTTT. Amino acids: CSAATGNGGQPQHF.

V and J are TRBV28 and TRBJ2-3, with TRBD2 as a possible D gene (6 bases). The germline gives CDR1 MDHEN, CDR2 SYDVKM. V gave up 7 bases and J gave up 2 bases, with 22 bases separating them. The CDR3 is 17 residues long. The DNA of the CDR3 is TGTGCCAGCAACCAAATTACCGGGACTCCCTACACAGATACGCAGTATTTT. Translated: CASNQITGTPYTDTQYF.

This chain joins TRBV27 and TRBJ1-4, with a weak D call TRBD1 (5 bases). The CDR3 loop spans 14 amino acids. The V gene's germline CDR1 is MNHEY and CDR2 SMNVEV (reference sequence). V was shortened by 8 bases and J by 7 bases, with 17 bases between the two germline ends. CDR3 protein: CASFPRTRCEKLFF. The CDR3, as DNA: TGTGCCAGCTTCCCGCGGACACGATGTGAAAAACTGTTTTTT.

The genes are TRBV10-3 and TRBJ1-1; D gene ambiguous. The germline V gene encodes CDR1 ENHRY and CDR2 SYGVKD. Between the trimmed V and J ends, which lost 5 bases and 3 bases, there was a span of 7 bases. The CDR3 is 12 residues long. The CDR3 region is CAISTEYTEAFF. The CDR3 DNA follows: TGTGCCATCAGTACAGAGTACACTGAAGCTTTCTTT.

As concerns this clone: This CDR3 is also generated by other DNA sequences in the sample. This sequence joins TRBV11-2 and TRBJ2-7; 13 bases are a match to TRBD2. CDR1 SGHAT and CDR2 FQNNGV come from the germline V gene. This CDR3 has 15 amino acids. Trimming removed 5 bases from V and 2 bases from J; junction bases left unmatched: 3. CDR3 in amino acids: CASSLGLAGTYEQYF. The DNA of the CDR3 is TGTGCCAGCAGCCTGGGACTAGCGGGAACCTACGAGCAGTACTTC. Variable domain in full (rest from reference TRBV11-2 and TRBJ2-7): EAGVAQSPRYKIIEKRQSVAFWCNPISGHATLYWYQQILGQGPKLLIQFQNNGVVDDSQLPKDRFSAERLKGVDSTLKIQPAKLEDSAVYLCASSLGLAGTYEQYFGPGTRLTVT.

The sample holds a few counts of this clone. This chain joins TRBV4-1 and TRBJ2-3; the D gene is possibly TRBD1 (6 bases). Germline CDR1 is MGHRA and CDR2 is YSYEKL. The V end was cut by 0 bases, the J end by 4 bases, with 11 bases between. There are 15 residues in the CDR3. The CDR3, as DNA: TGCGCCAGCAGCCAAGATCGAGAGGGGGCAGATACGCAGTATTTT. Translated, it gives CASSQDREGADTQYF.

This chain connects TRBV18 to TRBJ2-7; D is perhaps TRBD2 (6 bases). Trimming removed 3 bases from V and 3 bases from J, with 9 bases in between. The CDR3 has 13 amino acids. Germline lookup yields CDR1 KGHSH and CDR2 LQKENI. The CDR3 DNA follows: TGTGCCAGCTCACCTGGGACTGACTACGAGCAGTACTTC. It codes for CASSPGTDYEQYF.

The gene calls are TRBV18 and TRBJ2-1; 9 bases line up with TRBD2. V shed 6 bases, J shed 0 bases, and the junction held 3 bases outside the gene matches. The CDR3 is 15 residues long. Germline V lookup: CDR1 KGHSH, CDR2 LQKENI. The CDR3 spells CASSGSGSSYNEQFF. The CDR3 nucleotides read TGTGCCAGCTCGGGTAGCGGGAGCTCCTACAATGAGCAGTTCTTC.

The genes are TRBV11-2 and TRBJ1-2; 11 bases match TRBD1. Germline trimming cut 4 bases from V and 8 bases from J; bases unmatched to any gene: 3. The CDR3 spans 13 residues. From germline, CDR1 is SGHAT and CDR2 FQNNGV. This CDR3 reads CASSSRTGGGYTF. The CDR3 DNA reads TGTGCCAGCAGCTCACGGACAGGGGGCGGCTACACCTTC.

The CDR3 bases are TGTGCCAGCTCACGTAATCTAAAGGGGACAGGCACTATCCCTAACTATGGCTACACCTTC. This sequence encodes CASSRNLKGTGTIPNYGYTF. This chain joins TRBV18 and TRBJ1-2, with 8 bases aligning to TRBD1. Germline CDR1 KGHSH, CDR2 LQKENI. The CDR3 has 20 amino acids. The J segment lost 0 bases and the V segment lost 4 bases, leaving 19 bases of the junction unmatched.

The chain recombines TRBV7-7 with TRBJ2-5; 7 bases align to TRBD2. The CDR3 length is 14 residues. J lost 5 bases, V lost 1 base, and 4 bases had no gene match. Germline lookup yields CDR1 SSHAT and CDR2 FNYEAQ (reference sequence). The CDR3 nucleotides are TGTGCCAGCAGCTTAGTCGCGGGAGACGAGACCCAGTACTTC. Residues: CASSLVAGDETQYF.

The rearrangement links TRBV6-4 to TRBJ1-1, with D perhaps matching TRBD1 (5 bases). V was trimmed by 3 bases and J by 5 bases, leaving 13 bases between them. Germline CDR1 MRHNA, CDR2 SNTAGT. The CDR3 is made up of 14 amino acids. CDR3 DNA sequence: TGTGCCAGCAGTGAAAGGTCAGGGAGGACTGAAGCTTTCTTT. Residues: CASSERSGRTEAFF.

This chain connects TRBV19 to TRBJ2-7; 12 nucleotides line up with TRBD1. V dropped 6 bases and J dropped 7; count of bases not matched to a gene: 13. The CDR3 contains 16 residues. In germline, CDR1 is LNHDA, CDR2 SQIVND (reference sequence). CDR3 in amino acids: CASRSSEGQGAGEQYF. The CDR3 DNA sequence: TGTGCCAGTAGAAGCTCCGAGGGACAGGGGGCGGGGGAGCAGTACTTC.

CDR3 nucleotides: TGTGCCAGCTCACCACGATTGGGCTCCGGTAATTCACCCCTCCACTTT. This encodes CASSPRLGSGNSPLHF. This chain connects TRBV18 to TRBJ1-6; the D is unclear. The germline V gene has CDR1 KGHSH and CDR2 LQKENI. Trimming pared 1 base from V and 6 bases from J, leaving 13 bases between. The CDR3 runs to 16 residues.

CDR3: CASTDGQGWELFF. The CDR3 DNA sequence: TGCGCCAGCACCGATGGACAGGGCTGGGAGCTGTTTTTT. The chain employs TRBV5-1 and TRBJ2-2, with 8 bases aligning to TRBD1. The CDR3 runs 13 residues. Germline trimming cut 6 bases from V and 9 bases from J; bases unmatched to any gene: 7. Germline CDR1 reads SGHRS; CDR2 reads YFSETQ.

There are a few counts of this clone. The V call is TRBV2, the J call TRBJ1-1; D uncertain. CDR1 and CDR2 (germline): SNHLY, FYNNEI. The CDR3 totals 14 residues. The V and J ends lost 2 bases and 1 base respectively, with 8 bases between them. The CDR3 nucleotides are TGTGCCAGCAGTGAACATGCAGGGAACACTGAAGCTTTCTTT. This gives the protein CASSEHAGNTEAFF.

This CDR3 is CASSPQTGERINYGYTF. The DNA of the CDR3 is TGCGCCAGCAGTCCCCAGACAGGAGAGAGAATAAACTATGGCTACACCTTC. J is TRBJ1-2 and V is TRBV23-1; D perhaps matches TRBD1 (6 bases). TRBV23-1 is an ORF, with its function uncertain. The CDR3 is made up of 17 amino acids. The ends were cut back, 4 bases at V and 2 bases at J, with 20 bases in the middle.

This clone was seen a single time. The gene calls are TRBV11-3 and TRBJ1-3; D uncertain. Germline assignment: CDR1 SGHNT and CDR2 YENEEA. This CDR3 has 14 amino acids. V was pared by 2 bases and J by 0 bases, with 5 bases between. This chain's CDR3 is CASSLSYSGNTIYF. For the CDR3, the DNA is TGTGCCAGCAGCTTATCGTACTCTGGAAACACCATATATTTT.

The genes are TRBV30 and TRBJ2-4; 12 positions agree with TRBD1. V lost 2 bases to trimming and J lost 5 bases; unmatched junction nucleotides: 4. Germline loops: CDR1 GTSNPN, CDR2 SVGIG (reference sequence). This CDR3 has 15 amino acids. CDR3 nucleotide sequence: TGTGCCTGGAGTCCCGGGACAGGGGGCCAAAACATTCAGTACTTC. Its translation: CAWSPGTGGQNIQYF.

This clone is a singleton in its sample. This chain joins TRBV7-9 and TRBJ2-3, with TRBD2 as a possible D gene (5 bases). From germline, CDR1 is SEHNR and CDR2 FQNEAQ (reference sequence). V dropped 3 bases and J dropped 0 bases, with 10 bases sitting between them. The CDR3 covers 15 residues. This chain's CDR3 is CASSLVLGSTDTQYF. The CDR3 bases are TGTGCCAGCAGCTTGGTACTAGGTAGCACAGATACGCAGTATTTT.

In its sample, this clone was seen a few times. DNA of the CDR3: TGTGCCAGTAGTGCCGGTACGGGCACTGAAGCTTTCTTT. It specifies CASSAGTGTEAFF. The chain uses TRBV19 and TRBJ1-1; D is unresolved. There are 13 residues in the CDR3. Trimming left V 5 bases short and J 4 bases short, with 11 bases between. CDR1 is LNHDA, CDR2 SQIVND, per germline (reference sequence). The full variable domain, with the rest looked up from reference TRBV19 and TRBJ1-1, is DGGITQSPKYLFRKEGQNVTLSCEQNLNHDAMYWYRQDPGQGLRLIYYSQIVNDFQKGDIAEGYSVSREKKESFPLTVTSAQKNPTAFYLCASSAGTGTEAFFGQGTRLTVV.

This clone was seen only a few times. CDR3 in amino acids: CASSLGGGGRSEAFF. In DNA form, the CDR3 reads TGTGCCAGCAGCTTAGGTGGAGGGGGCAGGTCTGAAGCTTTCTTT. The chain carries TRBV7-9 and TRBJ1-1; 7 bases map to TRBD1. Germline assignment: CDR1 SEHNR and CDR2 FQNEAQ (reference sequence). This CDR3 has 15 amino acids. With 1 base clipped from V and 6 bases from J, the junction kept 8 bases outside the gene matches.

V gene TRBV5-8 combines with J gene TRBJ2-5; D uncertain. The length of the CDR3 is 11 residues. Trimming took 5 bases from V and 4 from J, leaving 6 bases between them. The germline V gene encodes CDR1 SGHTS and CDR2 YDEGEE. The CDR3, as DNA: TGTGCCAGCAGGATAGTAGAGACCCAGTACTTC. Its translation is CASRIVETQYF.

This clone was counted a few times. The chain links TRBV5-1 to TRBJ2-7; 7 bases fit TRBD1. The CDR3 runs to 17 residues. V was clipped by 3 bases and J by 7 bases; unmatched bases: 19. Germline V gene sequence: CDR1 SGHRS, CDR2 YFSETQ. DNA of the CDR3: TGCGCCAGCAGCTCGACCCGACAGGGAACCCGCCCTAGGGAGCAGTACTTC. This gives the protein CASSSTRQGTRPREQYF.

The chain is built from TRBV5-1 and TRBJ2-7, with TRBD1 as a possible D gene (5 bases). CDR3 length: 11 amino acids. V shed 4 bases and J shed 3 bases, with 5 bases lying between them. The germline CDR1 and CDR2 sequences are SGHRS and YFSETQ. The CDR3 DNA reads TGCGCCAGCAGCCAGGGCTACGAGCAGTACTTC. Protein: CASSQGYEQYF.